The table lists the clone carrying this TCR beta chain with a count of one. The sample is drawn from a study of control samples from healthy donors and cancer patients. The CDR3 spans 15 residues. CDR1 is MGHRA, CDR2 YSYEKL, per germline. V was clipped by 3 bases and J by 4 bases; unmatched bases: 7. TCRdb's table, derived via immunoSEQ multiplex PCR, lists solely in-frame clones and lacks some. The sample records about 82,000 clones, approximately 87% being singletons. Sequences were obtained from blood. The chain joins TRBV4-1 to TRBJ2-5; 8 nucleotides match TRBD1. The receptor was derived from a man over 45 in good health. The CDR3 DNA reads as TGCGCCAGCAGCCACCAGGGGGCGCTTACAGAGACCCAGTACTTC. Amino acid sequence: CASSHQGALTETQYF.